This entry describes one T cell receptor (beta chain). MiXCR was used by TCRdb to re-call the PCR reads. The sample carries some 5,700 clones, roughly 27% recorded once. The data belong to a study of metastatic and nonmetastatic thyroid tumors. V lost 4 bases to trimming and J lost 7 bases; unmatched junction nucleotides: 17. CDR3 size: 19 residues. Germline CDR1 reads KGHSH; CDR2 reads LQKENI. Among the patients, none had received any treatment before thyroid surgery. This rearrangement joins TRBV18 to TRBJ1-5; 12 bases agree with TRBD1. What was sequenced was adjacent normal tissue. The receptor was derived from a male donor with papillary thyroid cancer or a benign thyroid nodule (not recorded which). Some clones in this sample may be carry-over from other donors' samples. As DNA, the CDR3 is TGTGCCAGCTCACGAATAACTCCCGGGACAGGGGGCGCCGGGCAGCCCCAGCATTTT. It yields the protein CASSRITPGTGGAGQPQHF.